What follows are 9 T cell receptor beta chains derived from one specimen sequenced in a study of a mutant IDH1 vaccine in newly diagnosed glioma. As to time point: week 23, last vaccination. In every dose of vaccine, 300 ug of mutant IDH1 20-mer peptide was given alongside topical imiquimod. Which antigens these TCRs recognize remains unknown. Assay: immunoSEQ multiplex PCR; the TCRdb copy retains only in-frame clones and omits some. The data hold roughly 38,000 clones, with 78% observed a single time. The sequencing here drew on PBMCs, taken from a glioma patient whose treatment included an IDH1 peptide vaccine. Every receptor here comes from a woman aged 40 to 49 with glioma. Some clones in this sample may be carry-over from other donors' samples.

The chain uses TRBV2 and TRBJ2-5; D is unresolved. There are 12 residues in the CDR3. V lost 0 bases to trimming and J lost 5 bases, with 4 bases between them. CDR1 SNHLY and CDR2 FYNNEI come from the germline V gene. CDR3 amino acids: CASSEAGETQYF. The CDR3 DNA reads TGTGCCAGCAGTGAAGCGGGGGAGACCCAGTACTTC.

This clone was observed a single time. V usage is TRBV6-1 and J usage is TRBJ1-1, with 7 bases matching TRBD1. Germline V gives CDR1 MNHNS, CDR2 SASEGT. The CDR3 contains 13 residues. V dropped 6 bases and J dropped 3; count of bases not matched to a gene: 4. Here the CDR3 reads CASSGQVDTEAFF. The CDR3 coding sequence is TGTGCCAGCAGCGGACAGGTTGACACTGAAGCTTTCTTT.

The CDR3 reads CASSSDRQRRVAGGPESYNEQFF. CDR3 nucleotides: TGTGCCAGCAGTTCGGACAGACAGCGCCGGGTAGCGGGAGGGCCAGAATCCTACAATGAGCAGTTCTTC. The chain carries TRBV13 and TRBJ2-1, with TRBD2 matching over 11 bases. CDR3 length equals 23 residues. The J segment lost 1 base and the V segment lost 6 bases, leaving 26 bases of the junction unmatched. Germline V lookup: CDR1 PRHDT, CDR2 FYEKMQ (reference sequence).

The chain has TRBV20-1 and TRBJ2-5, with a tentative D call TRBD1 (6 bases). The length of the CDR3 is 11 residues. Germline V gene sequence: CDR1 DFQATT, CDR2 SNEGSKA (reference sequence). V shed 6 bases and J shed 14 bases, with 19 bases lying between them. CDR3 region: CSASDRSNRYF. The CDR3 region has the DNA TGCAGTGCCTCCGACAGGTCAAATCGTTACTTC.

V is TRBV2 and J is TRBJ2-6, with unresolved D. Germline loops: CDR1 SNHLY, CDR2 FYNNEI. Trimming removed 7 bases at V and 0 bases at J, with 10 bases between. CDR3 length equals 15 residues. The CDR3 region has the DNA TGTGCCAGCATTGGAGAGACCTCTGGGGCCAACGTCCTGACTTTC. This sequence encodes CASIGETSGANVLTF.

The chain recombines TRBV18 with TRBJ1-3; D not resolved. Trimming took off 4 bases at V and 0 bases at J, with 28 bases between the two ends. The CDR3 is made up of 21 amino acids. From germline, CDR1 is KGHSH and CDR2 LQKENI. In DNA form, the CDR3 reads TGTGCCAGCTCACTACTGTCCCTCTTACAGAAAGCCCTCTCCTCTGGAAACACCATATATTTT. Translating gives CASSLLSLLQKALSSGNTIYF.

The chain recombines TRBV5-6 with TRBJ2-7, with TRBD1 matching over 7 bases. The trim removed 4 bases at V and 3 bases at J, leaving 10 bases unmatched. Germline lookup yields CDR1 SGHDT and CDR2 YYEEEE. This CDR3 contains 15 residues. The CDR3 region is CASSQTGTAYYEQYF. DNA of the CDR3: TGTGCCAGCAGCCAAACCGGGACAGCTTACTACGAGCAGTACTTC.

CDR3 sequence reads: CASSVTRENTGELFF. The CDR3 bases are TGTGCCAGCAGCGTCACTAGGGAGAACACCGGGGAGCTGTTTTTT. The rearrangement joins TRBV7-2 to TRBJ2-2; a possible D gene is TRBD2 (5 bases). The CDR3 consists of 15 residues. Trimming removed 5 bases at V and 1 base at J, with 11 bases between. Looked up from germline, CDR1 is SGHTA and CDR2 is FQGNSA.

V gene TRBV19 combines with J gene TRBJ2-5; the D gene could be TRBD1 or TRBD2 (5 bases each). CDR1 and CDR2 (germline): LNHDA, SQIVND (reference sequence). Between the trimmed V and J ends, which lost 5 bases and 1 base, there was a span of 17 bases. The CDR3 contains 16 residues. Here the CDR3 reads CASSASLVRGQETQYF. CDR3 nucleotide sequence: TGTGCCAGTAGTGCAAGTCTAGTGAGGGGCCAAGAGACCCAGTACTTC.